This TCR beta chain derives from a study of OX40 agonist ivuxolimab in advanced cancers. Study at large: A mean age of around 60 years, range roughly 23 to 85, was recorded, and about 83% were male.

Generated by immunoSEQ multiplex PCR, the TCRdb table keeps only in-frame clones and is missing some. The sample lists about 66,000 clones, about 81% seen once, with over 4% in the top ten. The germline gives CDR1 SEHNR, CDR2 FQNEAQ (reference sequence). V gave up 4 bases and J gave up 8 bases; unmatched junction bases: 4. This CDR3 is built from 14 residues. Patients with autoimmune history or systemic immunosuppression were excluded. The chain recombines TRBV7-9 with TRBJ1-6, with 8 positions matching TRBD1. This clonotype originated in an adult with an advanced solid tumor such as melanoma, head and neck, liver or kidney cancer. The sequences come from CD4+ or CD8+ T cells sorted from blood, collected in a trial of the OX40 agonist ivuxolimab. CDR3 sequence reads: CASSYGQGDSPLHF. CDR3 DNA: TGTGCCAGCAGCTACGGACAGGGAGATTCACCCCTCCACTTT.